This T cell receptor (beta chain) was captured in a study of shared clonotypes between healthy human individuals. Study-level background: Researchers assigned three CD4 naive, three CD4 memory, two CD8 naive and one CD8 memory plate to each donor.

Authors' data handling: Without quality scores, immunoSEQ junctional reads could not be filtered like full-length reads. Assay used: immunoSEQ multiplex PCR; TCRdb lists only in-frame clones, some missing. D and trimming were read from the DNA, whereas the V and J calls and clone size are those reported in that table. The sample has more than 2 million clones; about 94% are singletons. Trimming stripped 2 bases from V and 6 bases from J, with 12 bases between. Germline V lookup: CDR1 MDHEN, CDR2 SYDVKM. The CDR3 extends over 14 amino acids. CD45RO-negative cells were positively selected for CCR7, leaving out terminally differentiated effector memory CD45RA+ cells.

The TCR comes from a man aged 18 to 29 in good health. The specimen was naive CD8+ T cells sorted from blood. This chain joins TRBV28 and TRBJ2-3, with D tentatively TRBD2 (6 bases). CDR3 nucleotides: TGTGCCAGCAGTTTAACCGGGGGAATGGATACGCAGTATTTT. This translates into CASSLTGGMDTQYF.